These 9 T cell receptor beta chains were all obtained from the same sample, sequenced in a study of cytomegalovirus exposure and HLA in healthy donors. Primers for the PCR totalled 60 Vbeta and 13 Jbeta. The table came from immunoSEQ multiplex PCR; TCRdb's copy has only in-frame clones and leaves some out. Among 130,000 or so clones, roughly 70% were seen once, and the ten largest hold approximately 2%. The sequenced material came from PBMCs. These receptors were collected from a woman aged 40 to 50 in good health and CMV-seropositive.

This clone was observed a few times. The chain couples TRBV6-5 to TRBJ1-1; TRBD1 matches 8 bases. The V gene end was trimmed by 7 bases and the J gene end by 11 bases; junction bases not matched to a gene: 6. The CDR3 runs 11 residues. CDR1 and CDR2 (germline): MNHEY, SVGAGI. The CDR3 DNA sequence: TGTGCCAGCAACCGACAGGGGAAGGCTTTCTTT. It specifies CASNRQGKAFF.

This clone occurred a few times. The gene calls are TRBV28 and TRBJ1-1; D might be TRBD1 (5 bases). This CDR3 spans 17 amino acids. Germline V gene data show CDR1 as MDHEN and CDR2 as SYDVKM. Trimming took off 3 bases at V and 0 bases at J, with 17 bases between the two ends. This chain's CDR3 is CASSFLRSRTLNTEAFF. CDR3 sequence (DNA): TGTGCCAGCAGTTTCCTCCGTTCCCGGACACTGAACACTGAAGCTTTCTTT.

The rearrangement joins TRBV13 to TRBJ1-1; 7 nucleotides line up with TRBD1. CDR1 is PRHDT and CDR2 is FYEKMQ in the germline V gene (reference sequence). CDR3 length equals 19 residues. V lost 0 bases to trimming and J lost 6 bases; unmatched junction nucleotides: 19. CDR3 amino acids: CASSLGWVGDRDERSEAFF. In DNA, the CDR3 is TGTGCCAGCAGCTTAGGCTGGGTAGGGGACAGAGACGAACGTTCTGAAGCTTTCTTT.

The V call is TRBV5-1, the J call TRBJ1-6, with a tentative D call TRBD1 (5 bases). Germline values: CDR1 SGHRS, CDR2 YFSETQ. This CDR3 is 14 amino acids long. Trimming left V 0 bases short and J 6 bases short, with 7 bases between. The CDR3 coding sequence is TGCGCCAGCAGCTTGGGACAGACTAATTCACCCCTCCACTTT. Its translation is CASSLGQTNSPLHF.

The chain has TRBV9 and TRBJ2-3, with TRBD2 matching 9 bases. Germline V gene lookup returns CDR1 SGDLS and CDR2 YYNGEE. CDR3 length equals 18 residues. J lost 2 bases, V lost 3 bases, and 13 bases had no gene match. In nucleotides, the CDR3 is TGTGCCAGCAGCGCATCAAAGACTTGGACTAGCGACACAGATACGCAGTATTTT. The encoded protein is CASSASKTWTSDTDTQYF. The full variable domain, rest sourced from reference TRBV9 and TRBJ2-3, is DSGVTQTPKHLITATGQRVTLRCSPRSGDLSVYWYQQSLDQGLQFLIQYYNGEERAKGNILERFSAQQFPDLHSELNLSSLELGDSALYFCASSASKTWTSDTDTQYFGPGTRLTVL.

V usage is TRBV5-1 and J usage is TRBJ2-7; the match to TRBD1 covers 9 bases. The trim removed 0 bases at V and 11 bases at J, leaving 12 bases unmatched. Per germline, CDR1 SGHRS and CDR2 YFSETQ. The CDR3 consists of 15 residues. CDR3: CASSLEGTGPLTEYF. DNA of the CDR3: TGCGCCAGCAGCTTGGAGGGGACAGGGCCCTTGACCGAGTACTTC. The complete variable domain, with remaining parts taken from reference TRBV5-1 and TRBJ2-7, reads KAGVTQTPRYLIKTRGQQVTLSCSPISGHRSVSWYQQTPGQGLQFLFEYFSETQRNKGNFPGRFSGRQFSNSRSEMNVSTLELGDSALYLCASSLEGTGPLTEYFGPGTRLTVT.

This rearrangement joins TRBV11-1 to TRBJ1-3; 8 positions match TRBD1. This CDR3 has 16 amino acids. Per germline, CDR1 SGHAT and CDR2 FQDESV (reference sequence). V was clipped by 4 bases and J by 0 bases; unmatched bases: 5. CDR3 amino acids: CASSSGQVNSGNTIYF. The CDR3 DNA is TGTGCCAGCAGCTCGGGACAGGTCAACTCTGGAAACACCATATATTTT.

The chain joins TRBV19 to TRBJ1-4, with TRBD1 as a possible D gene (6 bases). Germline loops: CDR1 LNHDA, CDR2 SQIVND (reference sequence). V was pared by 3 bases and J by 10 bases, with 12 bases between. This CDR3 is built from 13 residues. In nucleotides, the CDR3 is TGTGCCAGTAGTATCGACAGGCTTGGAAAACTGTTTTTT. Protein product: CASSIDRLGKLFF.

The rearrangement joins TRBV28 to TRBJ2-6; D might be TRBD2 (6 bases). This CDR3 has 18 amino acids. Germline values: CDR1 MDHEN, CDR2 SYDVKM. Between the trimmed V and J ends, which lost 2 bases and 0 bases, there was a span of 14 bases. This CDR3 is CASSLRPGTGSGANVLTF. The DNA for the CDR3 is TGTGCCAGCAGTTTACGCCCGGGGACTGGCTCTGGGGCCAACGTCCTGACTTTC. The full variable domain, its missing parts supplied by reference TRBV28 and TRBJ2-6, is DVKVTQSSRYLVKRTGEKVFLECVQDMDHENMFWYRQDPGLGLRLIYFSYDVKMKEKGDIPEGYSVSREKKERFSLILESASTNQTSMYLCASSLRPGTGSGANVLTFGAGSRLTVL.